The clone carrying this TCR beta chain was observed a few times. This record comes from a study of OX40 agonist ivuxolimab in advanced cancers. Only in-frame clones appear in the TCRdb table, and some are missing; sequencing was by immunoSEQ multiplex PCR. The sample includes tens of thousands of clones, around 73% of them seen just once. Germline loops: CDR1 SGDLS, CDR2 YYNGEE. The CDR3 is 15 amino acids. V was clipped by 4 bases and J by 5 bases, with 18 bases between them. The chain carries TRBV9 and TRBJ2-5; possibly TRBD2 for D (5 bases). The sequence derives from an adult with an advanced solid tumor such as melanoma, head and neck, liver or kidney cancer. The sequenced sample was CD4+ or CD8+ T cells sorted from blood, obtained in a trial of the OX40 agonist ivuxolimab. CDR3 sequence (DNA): TGTGCCAGCAGCCCCCATGGAACTAGTGGCGAGACCCAGTACTTC. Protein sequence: CASSPHGTSGETQYF.